This T cell receptor beta chain was identified during a study of shared clonotypes between healthy human individuals. The data were produced by immunoSEQ multiplex PCR, yet TCRdb's version contains in-frame clones alone and is incomplete. Of around 690,000 clones detected, 80% to 95% appear once; the ten largest clones hold roughly 36%. Looked up from germline, CDR1 is ENHRY and CDR2 is SYGVKD. The V and J ends lost 3 bases and 7 bases, in that order; junction bases with no gene match: 5. The CDR3 spans 15 residues. This receptor was obtained from a man between 18 and 35 years old in good health. Some clones in this sample may be carry-over from other donors' samples. The V and J genes are TRBV10-3 and TRBJ2-1; 11 bases align to TRBD2. Input material: memory CD8+ T cells from PBMCs. Indicated subset: CD45RO+ cells pooled with CCR7-negative TemRA cells. The CDR3 spells CAISETSGSFNEQFF. The CDR3 coding sequence is TGTGCCATCAGTGAAACTAGCGGGAGTTTTAATGAGCAGTTCTTC.